This T cell receptor beta chain was sequenced for a study of patients and donors after allogeneic stem cell transplantation. TCRdb redid the calling of the RT-PCR reads with MiXCR, one entry per CDR3 protein. The data show 410,000 or so distinct CDR3 sequences, with approximately 16% seen just once and roughly 7.2% held by the top ten. The CDR3 loop spans 16 amino acids. V lost 3 bases and J lost 0, with 14 bases in between. This clonotype appeared a few times. The J gene is TRBJ1-1, the V gene TRBV12-3 or TRBV12-4, with D maybe TRBD1 (6 bases). Sequencing was carried out using blood, either unsorted or a sorted T cell fraction (not recorded which). The clonotype comes from a human donor who was either an allogeneic HSCT recipient or a stem cell or donor lymphocyte infusion donor (not recorded which). It is not recorded whose cells these are; they may come from a transplant donor. CDR3 nucleotides: TGTGCCAGCAGTTTCAAGTTAGGGGGAATGAACACTGAAGCTTTCTTT. It encodes CASSFKLGGMNTEAFF.